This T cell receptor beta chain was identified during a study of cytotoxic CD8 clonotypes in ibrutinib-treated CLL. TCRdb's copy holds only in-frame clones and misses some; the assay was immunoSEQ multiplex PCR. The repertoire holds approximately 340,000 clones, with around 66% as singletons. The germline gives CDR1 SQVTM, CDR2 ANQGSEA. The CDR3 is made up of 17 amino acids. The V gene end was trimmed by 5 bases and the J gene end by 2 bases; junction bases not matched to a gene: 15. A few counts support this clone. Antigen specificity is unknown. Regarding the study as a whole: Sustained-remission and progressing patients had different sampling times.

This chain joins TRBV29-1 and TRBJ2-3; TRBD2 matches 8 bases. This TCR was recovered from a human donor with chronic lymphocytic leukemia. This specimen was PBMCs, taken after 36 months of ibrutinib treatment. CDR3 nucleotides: TGCAGCGTTCCCAATCGGGGGGGCCCATTTCTCACAGATACGCAGTATTTT. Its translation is CSVPNRGGPFLTDTQYF.